The entry below gives a single T cell receptor beta chain sequence along with its context. This CDR3 spans 13 amino acids. Per germline, CDR1 SGHTS and CDR2 YDEGEE. The trim removed 4 bases at V and 7 bases at J, leaving 7 bases unmatched. Original processing notes: Amplifying reference gene primers gave estimates of nucleated cell counts. Some clones are missing from TCRdb's copy, which holds only in-frame ones; the method was immunoSEQ multiplex PCR. The V and J calls and clone size come from that table; D and trimming were worked out from the DNA. The data hold about 130,000 clones, with around 85% observed a single time. The record originates from a study of blood T cell repertoires in COVID-19. Study at large: Material from acute and convalescent COVID-19 was sourced from the United States, Italy and Spain. T cells, B-cell-depleted T cells, or PBMCs provided the cDNA or gDNA that served as material.

Sample: peripheral blood. The V gene is TRBV5-8, the J gene TRBJ1-2, with TRBD1 matching 7 bases. This TCR was recovered from a human donor in a cohort sampled during active COVID-19. CDR3 region: CASSLRTGAGYTF. The CDR3, as DNA: TGTGCCAGCAGCCTCCGGACAGGAGCTGGCTACACCTTC. The variable domain in full, with the rest retrieved from reference TRBV5-8 and TRBJ1-2, is EAGVTQSPTHLIKTRGQQATLRCSPISGHTSVYWYQQALGLGLQFLLWYDEGEERNRGNFPPRFSGRQFPNYSSELNVNALELEDSALYLCASSLRTGAGYTFGSGTRLTVV.